What follows are 5 T cell receptor beta chains derived from one specimen sequenced in a study of T cell repertoires in cytomegalovirus infection (dated by TCRdb to about 2019). TCRdb shows the sequencer as Illumina HiSeq 1500. TCRdb took the public reads, trimmed them with fastp at Q25, ran MiXCR for clone calling and kept in-frame beta chains. Under each unique CDR3 protein, matching rows form one entry showing the most common genes and DNA. Recorded for this sample are nearly 550,000 distinct CDR3 sequences; about 15% of them occurred a single time. Clones ranked in the top ten supply more than 20% of the sample. The specimen was CD8+ T cells from PBMCs. The receptors stem from a human donor in good health (CMV status not recorded). Some clones in this sample may be carry-over from other donors' samples.

This clonotype has ten or more counts. The J gene is TRBJ2-3, the V gene TRBV7-6, with D possibly TRBD1 on 6 matching bases. Germline CDR1 and CDR2: SGHVS and FNYEAQ. CDR3 length equals 13 residues. V dropped 5 bases and J dropped 4 bases, with 10 bases sitting between them. The CDR3 is CASSRDISDTQYF. The CDR3 nucleotides are TGTGCCAGCAGCCGGGACATTTCAGATACGCAGTATTTT.

As DNA, the CDR3 is TGTGCCAGCGGGGCGTCCTACGAGCAGTACTTC. Its protein is CASGASYEQYF. The chain is built from TRBV27 and TRBJ2-7, with D perhaps TRBD1 (5 bases). The V end lost 8 bases, the J end lost 1 base, and 6 bases lay between the germline ends. This CDR3 region has 11 residues. From germline, CDR1 is MNHEY and CDR2 SMNVEV (reference sequence).

This clonotype was seen many times. This chain connects TRBV27 to TRBJ1-5, with TRBD1 matching 7 bases. CDR3 size: 15 residues. Germline CDR1 and CDR2: MNHEY and SMNVEV (reference sequence). Trimming at V came to 5 bases and at J to 8 bases, leaving 12 bases not matched to a gene. Written as DNA, the CDR3 is TGTGCCAGCAGTCCTTCGACAGGGTTCACGGAGCCCCAGCATTTT. This gives the protein CASSPSTGFTEPQHF.

This clonotype was seen a handful of times. The chain uses TRBV6-4 and TRBJ2-3; 9 nucleotides align to TRBD2. The germline V gene encodes CDR1 MRHNA and CDR2 SNTAGT. This CDR3 is built from 16 residues. Trimming at V came to 0 bases and at J to 2 bases, leaving 3 bases not matched to a gene. CDR3 region: CASSDSTSGTTDTQYF. CDR3 DNA: TGTGCCAGCAGTGACTCGACTAGCGGCACCACAGATACGCAGTATTTT.

The chain recombines TRBV13 with TRBJ1-1; D might be TRBD1 (6 bases). This CDR3 has 14 amino acids. V was pared by 1 base and J by 6 bases, with 12 bases between. The germline V gene has CDR1 PRHDT and CDR2 FYEKMQ (reference sequence). CDR3 sequence reads: CASSLEGGTAEAFF. The CDR3 DNA follows: TGTGCCAGCAGCTTAGAGGGGGGAACGGCTGAAGCTTTCTTT.